This is a list of T cell receptor beta chains from one sample in a study of blood T cell repertoires in COVID-19. Profiled with immunoSEQ multiplex PCR; TCRdb holds only in-frame clones, not every one. The sample shows over 200,000 clones, around 81% of them seen only once. Sequenced input: PBMCs or T cells enriched from blood (not recorded which). The receptors derive from a woman aged 50 to 60 with acute COVID-19. CDR3s include the opening cysteine and the closing phenylalanine or tryptophan. Each record gives: V gene, J gene, D gene, clone size, CDR3 length, CDR3 protein, CDR3 DNA. A D gene is named only where the DNA matches it firmly. Clone size is given for some rows only: seen once, a few or many times, or a class if the clone is expanded.

V: TRBV7-9; J: TRBJ2-1; D: TRBD1; size: .; length: 15; CDR3: CASSFFGQGFQEQFF; DNA: TGTGCCAGCAGCTTTTTTGGACAGGGATTTCAGGAGCAGTTCTTC
V: TRBV4-3; J: TRBJ2-1; D: TRBD2; size: .; length: 17; CDR3: CASSQDRGASGYNEQFF; DNA: TGCGCCAGCAGCCAAGATCGGGGCGCTAGCGGCTACAATGAGCAGTTCTTC
V: TRBV5-6; J: TRBJ1-1; D: .; size: .; length: 17; CDR3: CASSYKAAGQINTEAFF; DNA: TGTGCCAGCAGCTATAAGGCTGCCGGACAAATAAACACTGAAGCTTTCTTT
V: TRBV19; J: TRBJ1-1; D: .; size: .; length: 14; CDR3: CASSEGRRNTEAFF; DNA: TGTGCCAGCAGTGAGGGTCGGAGGAACACTGAAGCTTTCTTT
V: TRBV5-1; J: TRBJ2-1; D: .; size: .; length: 16; CDR3: CASSLVPGASQREQFF; DNA: TGCGCCAGCAGCTTGGTGCCTGGGGCTTCACAGAGAGAGCAGTTCTTC
V: TRBV18; J: TRBJ1-6; D: TRBD1; size: .; length: 15; CDR3: CASSPFAGGDSPLHF; DNA: TGTGCCAGCTCACCCTTTGCAGGGGGTGATTCACCCCTCCACTTT
V: TRBV9; J: TRBJ1-4; D: TRBD1; size: once; length: 16; CDR3: CASSVGGDREQEKLFF; DNA: TGTGCCAGCAGCGTAGGGGGGGACAGGGAACAGGAAAAACTGTTTTTT
V: TRBV18; J: TRBJ1-5; D: .; size: .; length: 12; CDR3: CASSKQNQPQHF; DNA: TGTGCCAGCTCAAAACAGAATCAGCCCCAGCATTTT
V: TRBV27; J: TRBJ1-1; D: TRBD1; size: .; length: 16; CDR3: CASSFVGPRGSTEAFF; DNA: TGTGCCAGCAGTTTCGTCGGACCCAGGGGGAGTACTGAAGCTTTCTTT
V: TRBV3-1/TRBV3-2; J: TRBJ2-5; D: TRBD2; size: .; length: 17; CDR3: CASSQDYWREGHQTQYF; DNA: TGTGCCAGCAGCCAAGATTACTGGCGGGAGGGCCACCAGACCCAGTACTTC
V: TRBV19; J: TRBJ2-1; D: TRBD2; size: .; length: 18; CDR3: CASRRSSGAPGSYNEQFF; DNA: TGTGCCAGTAGGCGATCTAGCGGGGCTCCTGGTTCCTACAATGAGCAGTTCTTC
V: TRBV6-6; J: TRBJ2-6; D: TRBD1; size: few; length: 18; CDR3: CASSRQGGMYSGANVLTF; DNA: TGTGCCAGCAGCCGACAGGGCGGAATGTACTCTGGGGCCAACGTCCTGACTTTC
V: TRBV2; J: TRBJ2-3; D: .; size: .; length: 15; CDR3: CASTVRRVSTDTQYF; DNA: TGTGCCAGCACGGTGAGGAGGGTTAGCACAGATACGCAGTATTTT
V: TRBV7-9; J: TRBJ2-7; D: TRBD1; size: .; length: 14; CDR3: CASSSPGQGYEQYF; DNA: TGTGCCAGCAGCTCGCCGGGACAGGGGTACGAGCAGTACTTC
V: TRBV2; J: TRBJ2-1; D: TRBD1; size: once; length: 15; CDR3: CASRSTGTLYNEQFF; DNA: TGTGCCAGCAGGTCGACAGGGACCCTCTACAATGAGCAGTTCTTC
V: TRBV27; J: TRBJ2-5; D: .; size: .; length: 13; CDR3: CASADLAEVTQYF; DNA: TGTGCCAGCGCCGACCTAGCCGAGGTGACCCAGTACTTC
V: TRBV18; J: TRBJ2-7; D: .; size: .; length: 16; CDR3: CASSPRTDTSSYEQYF; DNA: TGTGCCAGCTCACCCCGGACAGATACTTCCTCCTACGAGCAGTACTTC
V: TRBV6-2/TRBV6-3; J: TRBJ1-2; D: .; size: .; length: 14; CDR3: CASSETGSSYGYTF; DNA: TGTGCCAGCAGTGAGACGGGATCATCCTATGGCTACACCTTC
V: TRBV12-2; J: TRBJ2-7; D: .; size: .; length: 16; CDR3: CASRFQWPEGIYEQYF; DNA: TGTGCAAGTCGCTTTCAGTGGCCCGAGGGAATCTACGAGCAGTACTTC